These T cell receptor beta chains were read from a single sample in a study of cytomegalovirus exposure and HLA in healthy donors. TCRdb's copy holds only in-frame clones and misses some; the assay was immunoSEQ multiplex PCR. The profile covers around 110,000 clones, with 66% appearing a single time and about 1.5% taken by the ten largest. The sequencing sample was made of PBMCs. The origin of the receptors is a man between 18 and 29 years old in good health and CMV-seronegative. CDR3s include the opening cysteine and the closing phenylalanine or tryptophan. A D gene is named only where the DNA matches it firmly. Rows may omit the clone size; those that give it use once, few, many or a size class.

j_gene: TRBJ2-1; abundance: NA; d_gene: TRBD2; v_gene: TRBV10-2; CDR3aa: CASSDRGLAGVSYNEQFF; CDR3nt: TGCGCCAGCAGTGATCGAGGGCTAGCGGGGGTCTCCTACAATGAGCAGTTCTTC
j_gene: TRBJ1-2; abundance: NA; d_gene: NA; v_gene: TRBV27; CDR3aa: CASSPYLGGQYGYTF; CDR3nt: TGTGCCAGCAGCCCCTACCTAGGGGGTCAATATGGCTACACCTTC
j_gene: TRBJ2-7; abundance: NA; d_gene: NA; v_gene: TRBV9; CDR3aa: CASSVGAGAYEQYF; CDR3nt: TGTGCCAGCAGCGTAGGGGCGGGGGCTTACGAGCAGTACTTC
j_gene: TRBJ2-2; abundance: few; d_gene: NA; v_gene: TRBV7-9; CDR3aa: CASSGGGQSNTGELFF; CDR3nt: TGTGCCAGCAGCGGAGGGGGACAGTCGAACACCGGGGAGCTGTTTTTT
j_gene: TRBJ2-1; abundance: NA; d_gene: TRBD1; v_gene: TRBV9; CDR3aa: CASSPGQGVRDEQFF; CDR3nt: TGTGCCAGCAGCCCAGGACAGGGGGTTCGGGATGAGCAGTTCTTC
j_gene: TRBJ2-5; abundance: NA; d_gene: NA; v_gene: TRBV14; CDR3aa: CASSPLRGLETQYF; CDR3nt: TGTGCCAGCAGCCCCCTAAGGGGGTTAGAGACCCAGTACTTC
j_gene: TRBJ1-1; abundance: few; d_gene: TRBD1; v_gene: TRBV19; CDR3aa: CASTNRGVTEAFF; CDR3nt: TGTGCCAGTACCAACAGGGGCGTCACTGAAGCTTTCTTT
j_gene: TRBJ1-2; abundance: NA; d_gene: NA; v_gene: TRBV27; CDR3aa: CASTSGGGYTF; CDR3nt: TGTGCCAGCACATCGGGGGGTGGCTACACCTTC
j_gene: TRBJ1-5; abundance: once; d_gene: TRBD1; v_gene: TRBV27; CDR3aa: CASRPRQGAQPQHF; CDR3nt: TGTGCCAGCAGGCCTCGACAGGGGGCCCAGCCCCAGCATTTT
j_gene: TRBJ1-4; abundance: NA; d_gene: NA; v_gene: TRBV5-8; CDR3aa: CASSGPGYNEKLFF; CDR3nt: TGTGCCAGCAGCGGCCCGGGATATAATGAAAAACTGTTTTTT
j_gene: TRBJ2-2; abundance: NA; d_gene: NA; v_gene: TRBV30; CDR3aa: CAWSVLGRDTGELFF; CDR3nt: TGTGCCTGGAGTGTACTGGGCAGGGACACCGGGGAGCTGTTTTTT
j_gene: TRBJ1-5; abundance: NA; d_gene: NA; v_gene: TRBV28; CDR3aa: CASSLSGVRIQPQHF; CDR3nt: TGTGCCAGCAGTTTATCAGGCGTTAGAATTCAGCCCCAGCATTTT
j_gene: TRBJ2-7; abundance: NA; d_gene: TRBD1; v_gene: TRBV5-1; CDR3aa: CASNLYTGGEQYF; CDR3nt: TGCGCCAGCAACCTCTATACAGGGGGCGAGCAGTACTTC
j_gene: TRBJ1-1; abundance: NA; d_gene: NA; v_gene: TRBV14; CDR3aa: CASSQDGGMNTEAFF; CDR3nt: TGTGCCAGCAGCCAAGACGGGGGGATGAACACTGAAGCTTTCTTT
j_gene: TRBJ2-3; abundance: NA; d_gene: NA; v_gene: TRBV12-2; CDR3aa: CASRSTEDTQYF; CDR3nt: TGTGCAAGTCGCTCGACTGAAGATACGCAGTATTTT
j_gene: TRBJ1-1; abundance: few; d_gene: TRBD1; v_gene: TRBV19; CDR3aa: CASRGQVGTEAFF; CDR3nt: TGTGCCAGCCGAGGACAGGTAGGAACTGAAGCTTTCTTT
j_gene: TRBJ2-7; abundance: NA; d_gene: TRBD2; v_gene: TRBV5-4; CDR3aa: CATKTSGRAAYEQYF; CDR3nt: TGTGCCACCAAGACTAGCGGGCGCGCGGCCTACGAGCAGTACTTC
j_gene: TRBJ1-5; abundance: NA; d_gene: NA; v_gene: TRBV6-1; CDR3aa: CASTGKWGSNQPQHF; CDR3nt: TGTGCCAGCACGGGGAAGTGGGGTAGCAATCAGCCCCAGCATTTT
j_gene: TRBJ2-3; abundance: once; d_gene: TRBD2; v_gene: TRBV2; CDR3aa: CASTASGSTDTQYF; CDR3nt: TGTGCCAGCACCGCTAGCGGGAGCACAGATACGCAGTATTTT
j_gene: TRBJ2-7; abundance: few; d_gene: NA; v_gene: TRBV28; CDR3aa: CASWNRGYEQYF; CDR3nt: TGTGCCAGCTGGAACCGGGGCTACGAGCAGTACTTC
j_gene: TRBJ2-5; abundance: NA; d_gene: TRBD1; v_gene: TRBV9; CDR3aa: CASSGQGAFETQYF; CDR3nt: TGTGCCAGCAGCGGACAGGGGGCTTTTGAGACCCAGTACTTC
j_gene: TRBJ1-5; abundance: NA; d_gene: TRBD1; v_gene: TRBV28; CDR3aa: CASSSPQGASNQPQHF; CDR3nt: TGTGCCAGCAGTTCCCCACAGGGGGCTTCCAATCAGCCCCAGCATTTT